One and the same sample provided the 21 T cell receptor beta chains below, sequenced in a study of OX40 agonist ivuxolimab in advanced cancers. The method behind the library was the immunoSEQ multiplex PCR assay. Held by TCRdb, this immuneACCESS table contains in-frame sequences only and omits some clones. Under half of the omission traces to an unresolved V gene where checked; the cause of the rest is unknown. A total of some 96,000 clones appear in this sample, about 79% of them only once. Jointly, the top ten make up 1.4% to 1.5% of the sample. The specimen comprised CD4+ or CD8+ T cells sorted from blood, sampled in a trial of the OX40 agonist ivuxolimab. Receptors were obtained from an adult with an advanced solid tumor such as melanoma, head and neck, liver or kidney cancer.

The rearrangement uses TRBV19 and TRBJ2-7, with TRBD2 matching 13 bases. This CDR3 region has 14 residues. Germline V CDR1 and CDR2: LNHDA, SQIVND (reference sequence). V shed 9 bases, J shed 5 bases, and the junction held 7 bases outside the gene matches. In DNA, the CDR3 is TGTGCCAGCTCTCTAGGACTAGCGGGAGACGAGCAGTACTTC. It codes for CASSLGLAGDEQYF.

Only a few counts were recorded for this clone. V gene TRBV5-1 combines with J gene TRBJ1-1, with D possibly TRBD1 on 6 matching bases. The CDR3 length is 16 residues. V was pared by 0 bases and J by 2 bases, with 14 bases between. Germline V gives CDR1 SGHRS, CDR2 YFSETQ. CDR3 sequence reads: CASSLGQGYRNTEAFF. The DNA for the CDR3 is TGCGCCAGCAGCTTGGGCCAGGGGTATAGAAACACTGAAGCTTTCTTT.

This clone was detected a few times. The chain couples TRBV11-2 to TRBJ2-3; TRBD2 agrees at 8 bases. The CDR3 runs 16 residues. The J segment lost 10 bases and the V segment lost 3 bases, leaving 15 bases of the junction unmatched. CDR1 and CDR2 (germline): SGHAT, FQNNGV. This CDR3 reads CASSLVNSGNGGSQYF. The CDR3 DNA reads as TGTGCCAGCAGCTTGGTGAATAGCGGGAATGGTGGTTCGCAGTATTTT.

As DNA, the CDR3 is TGTGCCAGCAGTTACCGGGACAGGTTCTCGTATGGCTACACCTTC. Translation: CASSYRDRFSYGYTF. V is TRBV6-5 and J is TRBJ1-2, with 8 bases aligning to TRBD1. The ends lost 2 bases at V and 5 bases at J; junction bases unmatched: 7. The CDR3 is 15 amino acids. Germline CDR1 MNHEY, CDR2 SVGAGI.

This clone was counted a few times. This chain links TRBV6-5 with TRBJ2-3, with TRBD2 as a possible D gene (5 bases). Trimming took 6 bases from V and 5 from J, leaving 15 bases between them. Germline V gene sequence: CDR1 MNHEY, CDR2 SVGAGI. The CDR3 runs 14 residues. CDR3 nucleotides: TGTGCCAGCAGGGGCGGCGGGCCCCGAGATACGCAGTATTTT. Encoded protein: CASRGGGPRDTQYF.

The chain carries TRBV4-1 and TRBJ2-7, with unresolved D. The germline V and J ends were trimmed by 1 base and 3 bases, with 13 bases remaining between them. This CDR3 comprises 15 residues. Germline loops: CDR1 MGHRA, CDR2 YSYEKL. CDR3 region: CASSQVPGRYYEQYF. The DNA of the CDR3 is TGCGCCAGCAGCCAAGTCCCCGGAAGGTACTACGAGCAGTACTTC.

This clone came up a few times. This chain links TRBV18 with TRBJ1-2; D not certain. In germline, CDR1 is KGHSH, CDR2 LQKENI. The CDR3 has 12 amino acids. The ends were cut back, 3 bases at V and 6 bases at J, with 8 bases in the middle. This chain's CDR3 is CASSPEGNGYTF. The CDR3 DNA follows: TGTGCCAGCTCACCCGAGGGAAATGGCTACACCTTC. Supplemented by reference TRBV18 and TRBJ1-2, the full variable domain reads NAGVMQNPRHLVRRRGQEARLRCSPMKGHSHVYWYRQLPEEGLKFMVYLQKENIIDESGMPKERFSAEFPKEGPSILRIQQVVRGDSAAYFCASSPEGNGYTFGSGTRLTVV.

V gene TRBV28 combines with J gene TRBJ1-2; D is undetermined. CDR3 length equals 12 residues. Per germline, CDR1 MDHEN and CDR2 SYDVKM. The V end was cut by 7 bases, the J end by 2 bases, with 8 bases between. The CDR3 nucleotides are TGTGCCAGCACCAGCTTAAACTATGGCTACACCTTC. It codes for CASTSLNYGYTF.

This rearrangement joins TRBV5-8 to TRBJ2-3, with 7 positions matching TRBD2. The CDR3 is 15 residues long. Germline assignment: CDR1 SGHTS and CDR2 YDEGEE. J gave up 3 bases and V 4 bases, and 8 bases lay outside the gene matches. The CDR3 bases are TGTGCCAGCAGCCGCGGGAGTCATCAAACAGATACGCAGTATTTT. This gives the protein CASSRGSHQTDTQYF.

Written as DNA, the CDR3 is TGTGCCAGCAGTATCGCGGGGATGATCACTGAAGCTTTCTTT. Translating gives CASSIAGMITEAFF. The V and J genes are TRBV2 and TRBJ1-1; D gene ambiguous. Trimming removed 5 bases at V and 4 bases at J, with 14 bases between. Looked up from germline, CDR1 is SNHLY and CDR2 is FYNNEI. This CDR3 region has 14 residues.

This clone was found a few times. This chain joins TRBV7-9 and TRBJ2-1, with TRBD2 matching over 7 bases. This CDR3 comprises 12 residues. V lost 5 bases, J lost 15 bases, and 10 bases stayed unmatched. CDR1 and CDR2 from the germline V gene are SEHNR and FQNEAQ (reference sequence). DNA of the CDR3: TGTGCCAGCAGCATTAGTGGGGACTATGGGTTCTTC. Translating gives CASSISGDYGFF.

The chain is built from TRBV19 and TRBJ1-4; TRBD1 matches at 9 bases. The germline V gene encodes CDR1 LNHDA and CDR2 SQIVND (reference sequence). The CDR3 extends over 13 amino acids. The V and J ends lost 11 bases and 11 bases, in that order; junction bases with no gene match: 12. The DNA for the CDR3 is TGTGCCGGGTCCGGGACAGGGTCCTCCAAACTGTTTTTT. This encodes CAGSGTGSSKLFF.

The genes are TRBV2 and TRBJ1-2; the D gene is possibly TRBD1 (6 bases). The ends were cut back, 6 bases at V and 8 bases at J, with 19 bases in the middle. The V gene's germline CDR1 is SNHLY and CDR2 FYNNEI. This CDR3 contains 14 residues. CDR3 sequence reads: CASRPKLTGHGYTF. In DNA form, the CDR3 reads TGTGCCAGCAGACCCAAATTAACAGGGCACGGCTACACCTTC.

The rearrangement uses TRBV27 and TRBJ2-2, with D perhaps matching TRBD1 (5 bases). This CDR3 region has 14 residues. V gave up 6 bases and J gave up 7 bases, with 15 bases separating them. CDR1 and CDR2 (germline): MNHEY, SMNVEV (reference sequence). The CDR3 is CASSNERRGGELFF. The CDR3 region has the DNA TGTGCCAGCAGCAACGAGAGAAGGGGCGGGGAGCTGTTTTTT.

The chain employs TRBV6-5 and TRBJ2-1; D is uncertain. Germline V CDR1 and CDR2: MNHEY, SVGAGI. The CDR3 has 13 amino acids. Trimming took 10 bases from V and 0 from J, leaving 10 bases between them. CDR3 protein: CATRPVSYNEQFF. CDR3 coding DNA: TGTGCCACCCGACCGGTCTCCTACAATGAGCAGTTCTTC.

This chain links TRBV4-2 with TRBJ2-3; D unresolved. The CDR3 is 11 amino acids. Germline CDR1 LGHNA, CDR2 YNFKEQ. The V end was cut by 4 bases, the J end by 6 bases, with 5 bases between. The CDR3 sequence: CASSLKDTQYF. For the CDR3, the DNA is TGTGCCAGCAGCCTCAAGGATACGCAGTATTTT.

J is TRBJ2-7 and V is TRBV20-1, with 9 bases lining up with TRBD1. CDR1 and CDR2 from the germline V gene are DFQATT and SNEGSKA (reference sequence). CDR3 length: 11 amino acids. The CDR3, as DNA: TGCAGCGGACAGGGGACGGACGAGCAGTACTTC. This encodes CSGQGTDEQYF.

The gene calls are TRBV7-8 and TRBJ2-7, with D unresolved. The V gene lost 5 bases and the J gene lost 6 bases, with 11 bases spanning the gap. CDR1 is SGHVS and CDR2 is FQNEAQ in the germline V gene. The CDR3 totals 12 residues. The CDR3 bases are TGTGCCAGCAGCCACCCCCTGTCCGAGCAGTACTTC. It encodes CASSHPLSEQYF.

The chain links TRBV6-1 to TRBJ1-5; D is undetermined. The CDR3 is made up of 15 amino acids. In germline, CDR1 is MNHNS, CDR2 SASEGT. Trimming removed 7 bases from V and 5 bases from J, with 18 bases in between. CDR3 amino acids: CASTRYTRRDQPQHF. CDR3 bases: TGTGCCAGCACCAGATATACTCGCCGCGATCAGCCCCAGCATTTT.

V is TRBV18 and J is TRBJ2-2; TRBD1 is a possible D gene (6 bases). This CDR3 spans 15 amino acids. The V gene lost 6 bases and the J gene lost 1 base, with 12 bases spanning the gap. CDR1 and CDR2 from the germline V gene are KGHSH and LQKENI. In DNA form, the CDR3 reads TGTGCCAGCTCGGATGAGACAGGGAACACCGGGGAGCTGTTTTTT. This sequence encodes CASSDETGNTGELFF.

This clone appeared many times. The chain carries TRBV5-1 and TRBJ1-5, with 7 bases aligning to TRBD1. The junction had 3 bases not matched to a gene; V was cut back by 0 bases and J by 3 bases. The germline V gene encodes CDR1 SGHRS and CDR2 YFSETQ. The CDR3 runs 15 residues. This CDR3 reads CASSLDGTANQPQHF. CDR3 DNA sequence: TGCGCCAGCAGCTTGGATGGGACAGCCAATCAGCCCCAGCATTTT.